This passage covers 10 T cell receptor beta chains from one sample sequenced in a study of blood T cell repertoires in COVID-19. Clones were sequenced by immunoSEQ multiplex PCR, and TCRdb holds only the in-frame ones, with some missing. Among over 250,000 clones, 88% were seen once, and the ten largest hold approximately 3%. The specimen was PBMCs or T cells enriched from blood (not recorded which). Every receptor here comes from a woman in her fifties or sixties who had recovered from COVID-19.

This clone was counted once. The V and J genes are TRBV7-9 and TRBJ2-5; the match to TRBD1 covers 10 bases. V was clipped by 4 bases and J by 4 bases; unmatched bases: 6. The CDR3 covers 15 residues. Germline values: CDR1 SEHNR, CDR2 FQNEAQ (reference sequence). CDR3 bases: TGTGCCAGCAGCTCCGGGACAGGGGTTTCAGAGACCCAGTACTTC. This gives the protein CASSSGTGVSETQYF.

This clone was counted a single time. V usage is TRBV9 and J usage is TRBJ1-2; D gene unclear. Germline CDR1 is SGDLS and CDR2 is YYNGEE. This CDR3 is 13 amino acids long. The V and J ends lost 7 bases and 8 bases respectively, with 18 bases between them. The CDR3 DNA follows: TGTGCCAGCTCCCACTGGAGGGCGGAAGGCTACACCTTC. Translation: CASSHWRAEGYTF.

CDR3 loop: CASSDPYARTGAAYEQYF. The CDR3 nucleotides are TGCGCCAGCAGTGACCCATACGCCCGGACAGGGGCCGCCTACGAGCAGTACTTC. The V and J genes are TRBV10-1 and TRBJ2-7, with 9 bases matching TRBD1. The ends lost 3 bases at V and 2 bases at J; junction bases unmatched: 14. This CDR3 is 18 amino acids long. Per the germline V gene, CDR1 is WNHNN and CDR2 is SYGVQD (reference sequence).

CDR3 loop: CAAGDRGPDTQYF. The CDR3, as DNA: TGCGCCGCCGGGGACAGGGGGCCAGATACGCAGTATTTT. The rearrangement uses TRBV29-1 and TRBJ2-3; 12 positions agree with TRBD1. CDR1 SQVTM and CDR2 ANQGSEA come from the germline V gene. The CDR3 totals 13 residues.

J is TRBJ2-1 and V is TRBV7-2; 12 nucleotides align to TRBD2. Germline V lookup: CDR1 SGHTA, CDR2 FQGNSA. The CDR3 has 16 residues. Trimming at V came to 5 bases and at J to 7 bases, leaving 9 bases not matched to a gene. CDR3 nucleotide sequence: TGTGCCAGCAGCGTGCGTGCGACTAGCGGGAGTAATGAGCAGTTCTTC. Its translation is CASSVRATSGSNEQFF. Full variable domain (rest looked up from reference TRBV7-2 and TRBJ2-1): GAGVSQSPSNKVTEKGKDVELRCDPISGHTALYWYRQSLGQGLEFLIYFQGNSAPDKSGLPSDRFSAERTGGSVSTLTIQRTQQEDSAVYLCASSVRATSGSNEQFFGPGTRLTVL.

In its sample, this clone was seen once. V gene TRBV5-1 combines with J gene TRBJ2-1; a weak D match, TRBD1 (6 bases). Germline values: CDR1 SGHRS, CDR2 YFSETQ. The CDR3 is 12 residues long. The V end lost 5 bases, the J end lost 9 bases, and 12 bases lay between the germline ends. CDR3: CASSYREGEQFF. The CDR3 region has the DNA TGCGCCAGCAGTTACAGGGAAGGTGAGCAGTTCTTC. The whole variable domain, filled in from reference TRBV5-1 and TRBJ2-1, reads KAGVTQTPRYLIKTRGQQVTLSCSPISGHRSVSWYQQTPGQGLQFLFEYFSETQRNKGNFPGRFSGRQFSNSRSEMNVSTLELGDSALYLCASSYREGEQFFGPGTRLTVL.

The V call is TRBV28, the J call TRBJ2-6, with D maybe TRBD2 (5 bases). V was pared by 3 bases and J by 4 bases, with 10 bases between. From germline, CDR1 is MDHEN and CDR2 SYDVKM. The CDR3 has 15 residues. CDR3 loop: CASSLSGVGANVLTF. For the CDR3, the DNA is TGTGCCAGCAGTTTGTCCGGGGTCGGGGCCAACGTCCTGACTTTC.

This chain uses TRBV5-1 with TRBJ2-2, with D maybe TRBD2 (6 bases). Trimming removed 2 bases at V and 5 bases at J, with 19 bases between. Looked up from germline, CDR1 is SGHRS and CDR2 is YFSETQ. The CDR3 runs to 17 residues. Written as DNA, the CDR3 is TGCGCCAGCAGCTTAGGTCGGGGGACGGGTCAAACCGGGGAGCTGTTTTTT. Amino acids: CASSLGRGTGQTGELFF.

The DNA for the CDR3 is TGTGCCAGCAGGCAAGACAGGGGAATCAACGAGCAGTACTTC. This gives the protein CASRQDRGINEQYF. The chain is built from TRBV6-5 and TRBJ2-7, with 8 bases fitting TRBD1. Germline V lookup: CDR1 MNHEY, CDR2 SVGAGI. The V segment lost 6 bases and the J segment 5 bases; nucleotides outside the gene matches: 9. CDR3 length: 14 residues.

The V gene is TRBV30, the J gene TRBJ1-2, with TRBD1 identical over 10 bases. Germline V gives CDR1 GTSNPN, CDR2 SVGIG (reference sequence). V shed 3 bases, J shed 7 bases, and the junction held 8 bases outside the gene matches. The length of the CDR3 is 14 residues. In DNA, the CDR3 is TGTGCCTGGAGCGCAGGGACAGGGGTTTCTGGCTACACCTTC. It translates to CAWSAGTGVSGYTF.